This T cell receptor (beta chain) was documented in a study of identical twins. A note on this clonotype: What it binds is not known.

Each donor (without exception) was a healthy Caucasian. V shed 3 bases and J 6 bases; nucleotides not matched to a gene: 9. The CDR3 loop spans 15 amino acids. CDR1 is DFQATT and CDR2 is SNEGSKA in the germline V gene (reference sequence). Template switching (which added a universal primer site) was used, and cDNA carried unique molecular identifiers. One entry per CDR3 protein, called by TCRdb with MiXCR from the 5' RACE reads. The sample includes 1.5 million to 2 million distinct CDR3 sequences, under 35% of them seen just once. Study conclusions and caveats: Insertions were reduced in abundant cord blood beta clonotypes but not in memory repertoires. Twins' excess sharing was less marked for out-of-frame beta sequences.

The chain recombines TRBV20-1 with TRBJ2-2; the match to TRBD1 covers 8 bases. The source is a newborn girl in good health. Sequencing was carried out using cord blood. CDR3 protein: CSARAWTGWAGELFF. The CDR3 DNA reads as TGCAGTGCTAGGGCCTGGACAGGGTGGGCCGGGGAGCTGTTTTTT.